A selection of T cell receptor beta chains follows, all from one sample in a study of blood T cell repertoires in COVID-19. Clones were sequenced by immunoSEQ multiplex PCR, and TCRdb holds only the in-frame ones, with some missing. The sample contains over 150,000 clones, about 91% of which appear only once. The sequencing input was peripheral blood. These receptors came from a woman aged 55-70 years who had recovered from COVID-19. The CDR3 runs from the conserved cysteine through the conserved F or W. The D gene is left open where the match is weak. Size values are once, few and many counts, or a class for expanded clones, and some rows have none.

CDR3aa: CASSLPRQAPRGTGELFF
CDR3nt: TGTGCCAGCAGTTTACCCAGACAGGCCCCGAGGGGCACCGGGGAGCTGTTTTTT
j_gene: TRBJ2-2
v_gene: TRBV28
abundance: NA
d_gene: NA

CDR3aa: CASSLDQGLNEKLFF
CDR3nt: TGTGCCAGCAGCTTGGACCAGGGTCTTAATGAAAAACTGTTTTTT
j_gene: TRBJ1-4
v_gene: TRBV5-4
abundance: few
d_gene: NA

CDR3aa: CASSPAVGQALIFEAFF
CDR3nt: TGTGCCAGCAGCCCGGCGGTCGGACAGGCCCTAATCTTTGAAGCTTTCTTT
j_gene: TRBJ1-1
v_gene: TRBV4-2
abundance: NA
d_gene: TRBD1

CDR3aa: CSVEIWSGGADEQFF
CDR3nt: TGCAGCGTTGAAATTTGGAGCGGGGGGGCAGATGAGCAGTTCTTC
j_gene: TRBJ2-1
v_gene: TRBV29-1
abundance: NA
d_gene: TRBD2

CDR3aa: CSAKTGSNYGYTF
CDR3nt: TGCAGCGCGAAGACAGGGTCCAACTATGGCTACACCTTC
j_gene: TRBJ1-2
v_gene: TRBV29-1
abundance: once
d_gene: TRBD1

CDR3aa: CASGSTGELFF
CDR3nt: TGTGCCTCTGGCAGCACCGGGGAGCTGTTTTTT
j_gene: TRBJ2-2
v_gene: TRBV11-2
abundance: NA
d_gene: NA

CDR3aa: CASRSPGAGANVLTF
CDR3nt: TGTGCCAGCAGGTCGCCAGGGGCTGGGGCCAACGTCCTGACTTTC
j_gene: TRBJ2-6
v_gene: TRBV28
abundance: NA
d_gene: NA

CDR3aa: CASFRDSTVEQYF
CDR3nt: TGTGCCAGCTTCCGGGACTCCACGGTAGAGCAGTACTTC
j_gene: TRBJ2-7
v_gene: TRBV5-8
abundance: once
d_gene: NA

CDR3aa: CASSAGNYGYTF
CDR3nt: TGTGCCAGCAGCGCAGGGAACTATGGCTACACCTTC
j_gene: TRBJ1-2
v_gene: TRBV9
abundance: NA
d_gene: NA

CDR3aa: CASSWTGTYNEQFF
CDR3nt: TGTGCCAGCAGTTGGACAGGCACCTACAATGAGCAGTTCTTC
j_gene: TRBJ2-1
v_gene: TRBV2
abundance: many
d_gene: TRBD1

CDR3aa: CASSPWGHTQETQYF
CDR3nt: TGTGCCAGTAGTCCCTGGGGACATACCCAAGAGACCCAGTACTTC
j_gene: TRBJ2-5
v_gene: TRBV19
abundance: NA
d_gene: NA

CDR3aa: CASSANRGGYEQYF
CDR3nt: TGTGCCAGCAGCGCAAACAGAGGGGGCTACGAGCAGTACTTC
j_gene: TRBJ2-7
v_gene: TRBV11-2
abundance: NA
d_gene: NA

CDR3aa: CASTLHGAGFVEQYF
CDR3nt: TGTGCCAGCACCCTCCACGGTGCGGGGTTTGTCGAGCAGTACTTC
j_gene: TRBJ2-7
v_gene: TRBV3-1/TRBV3-2
abundance: NA
d_gene: NA

CDR3aa: CASSKDGQIAQPQHF
CDR3nt: TGTGCCAGCAGCAAGGATGGTCAAATAGCTCAGCCCCAGCATTTT
j_gene: TRBJ1-5
v_gene: TRBV6-5
abundance: NA
d_gene: NA

CDR3aa: CASSLGGGEDTIYF
CDR3nt: TGCGCCAGCAGCTTGGGCGGAGGAGAGGACACCATATATTTT
j_gene: TRBJ1-3
v_gene: TRBV5-1
abundance: few
d_gene: NA

CDR3aa: CASSQEAGTGFNEQFF
CDR3nt: TGCGCCAGCAGCCAAGAGGCCGGGACAGGCTTCAATGAGCAGTTCTTC
j_gene: TRBJ2-1
v_gene: TRBV4-3
abundance: NA
d_gene: TRBD1

CDR3aa: CASRLQGLLGGYTF
CDR3nt: TGTGCCAGCCGCCTACAGGGCCTGTTAGGAGGCTACACCTTC
j_gene: TRBJ1-2
v_gene: TRBV5-8
abundance: NA
d_gene: NA

CDR3aa: CASSFRDRGSGYTF
CDR3nt: TGTGCCAGCAGCTTCCGGGACAGGGGTAGTGGCTACACCTTC
j_gene: TRBJ1-2
v_gene: TRBV5-6
abundance: NA
d_gene: TRBD1

CDR3aa: CASSLAYLRGDTQYF
CDR3nt: TGCGCCAGCAGCTTGGCCTACCTCAGGGGGGATACGCAGTATTTT
j_gene: TRBJ2-3
v_gene: TRBV5-1
abundance: NA
d_gene: TRBD1

CDR3aa: CASSLVGGSSYNSPLHF
CDR3nt: TGTGCCAGCAGCCTGGTCGGGGGGAGCTCCTATAATTCACCCCTCCACTTT
j_gene: TRBJ1-6
v_gene: TRBV3-1/TRBV3-2
abundance: NA
d_gene: NA

CDR3aa: CASGLGNTDTQYF
CDR3nt: TGTGCCAGCGGACTGGGCAACACAGATACGCAGTATTTT
j_gene: TRBJ2-3
v_gene: TRBV5-8
abundance: NA
d_gene: NA

CDR3aa: CASSREGLSGNTIYF
CDR3nt: TGCGCCAGCAGCCGGGAGGGGCTCTCTGGAAACACCATATATTTT
j_gene: TRBJ1-3
v_gene: TRBV5-1
abundance: NA
d_gene: NA

CDR3aa: CASSPNQSGNTIYF
CDR3nt: TGTGCCAGCAGCCCCAATCAGTCTGGAAACACCATATATTTT
j_gene: TRBJ1-3
v_gene: TRBV7-3
abundance: NA
d_gene: NA

CDR3aa: CASSPGLQETQYF
CDR3nt: TGTGCCAGCAGCCCCGGACTGCAAGAGACCCAGTACTTC
j_gene: TRBJ2-5
v_gene: TRBV5-8
abundance: NA
d_gene: NA

CDR3aa: CASSQDLAGTETQYF
CDR3nt: TGTGCCAGCAGCCAGGACTTAGCGGGGACAGAGACCCAGTACTTC
j_gene: TRBJ2-5
v_gene: TRBV3-1/TRBV3-2
abundance: NA
d_gene: TRBD2

CDR3aa: CASSEIQGTGNTIYF
CDR3nt: TGTGCCAGCAGCGAGATACAGGGTACGGGAAACACCATATATTTT
j_gene: TRBJ1-3
v_gene: TRBV7-9
abundance: few
d_gene: NA

CDR3aa: CASETGTGMNTEAFF
CDR3nt: TGCGCCAGTGAGACCGGGACAGGCATGAACACTGAAGCTTTCTTT
j_gene: TRBJ1-1
v_gene: TRBV10-2
abundance: large
d_gene: TRBD1

CDR3aa: CASSLGTVRQETQYF
CDR3nt: TGCGCCAGCAGCCTGGGGACAGTCCGACAAGAGACCCAGTACTTC
j_gene: TRBJ2-5
v_gene: TRBV5-1
abundance: NA
d_gene: TRBD1

CDR3aa: CASSFQANTEAFF
CDR3nt: TGTGCCAGCAGTTTTCAAGCAAACACTGAAGCTTTCTTT
j_gene: TRBJ1-1
v_gene: TRBV12-3/TRBV12-4
abundance: NA
d_gene: NA

CDR3aa: CASSLRPSPVGESQTYEQYF
CDR3nt: TGTGCCAGCAGTCTTCGCCCTTCTCCCGTAGGAGAGAGTCAAACCTACGAGCAGTACTTC
j_gene: TRBJ2-7
v_gene: TRBV9
abundance: NA
d_gene: NA

CDR3aa: CASSLMGGTEAFF
CDR3nt: TGTGCCAGCAGCTTAATGGGGGGCACTGAAGCTTTCTTT
j_gene: TRBJ1-1
v_gene: TRBV7-9
abundance: NA
d_gene: NA

CDR3aa: CASSIGGGASNTQYF
CDR3nt: TGTGCCAGTAGTATAGGCGGCGGGGCCTCAAATACGCAGTATTTT
j_gene: TRBJ2-3
v_gene: TRBV19
abundance: once
d_gene: NA

CDR3aa: CASSQELVEGAYGYTF
CDR3nt: TGTGCCAGCAGCCAAGAATTGGTGGAGGGCGCCTATGGCTACACCTTC
j_gene: TRBJ1-2
v_gene: TRBV4-2
abundance: NA
d_gene: NA

CDR3aa: CAISGRTGGGLDGYTF
CDR3nt: TGTGCCATCAGTGGCAGGACAGGGGGCGGGCTAGATGGCTACACCTTC
j_gene: TRBJ1-2
v_gene: TRBV10-3
abundance: NA
d_gene: TRBD1

CDR3aa: CASSLDRATSGNTIYF
CDR3nt: TGTGCCAGCAGCTTAGATCGTGCTACCTCTGGAAACACCATATATTTT
j_gene: TRBJ1-3
v_gene: TRBV7-2
abundance: NA
d_gene: NA

CDR3aa: CANPMGEEETQYF
CDR3nt: TGTGCGAATCCGATGGGAGAGGAAGAGACCCAGTACTTC
j_gene: TRBJ2-5
v_gene: TRBV27
abundance: NA
d_gene: NA

CDR3aa: CASSYKRGGPFETQYF
CDR3nt: TGTGCCAGCAGTTACAAGCGGGGGGGCCCGTTCGAGACCCAGTACTTC
j_gene: TRBJ2-5
v_gene: TRBV6-5
abundance: NA
d_gene: TRBD2

CDR3aa: CASRGTYSDEQFF
CDR3nt: TGTGCCAGTAGGGGGACATATAGCGATGAGCAGTTCTTC
j_gene: TRBJ2-1
v_gene: TRBV19
abundance: NA
d_gene: NA

CDR3aa: CASSTQGQETQYF
CDR3nt: TGTGCCAGCAGTACTCAGGGTCAAGAGACCCAGTACTTC
j_gene: TRBJ2-5
v_gene: TRBV6-5
abundance: NA
d_gene: NA

CDR3aa: CASSVPGQILDTQYF
CDR3nt: TGTGCCAGCAGCGTTCCGGGACAGATCTTGGATACGCAGTATTTT
j_gene: TRBJ2-3
v_gene: TRBV9
abundance: NA
d_gene: TRBD1

CDR3aa: CATRARDRAHEQYF
CDR3nt: TGCGCCACCAGGGCCCGGGACAGGGCCCACGAGCAGTACTTC
j_gene: TRBJ2-7
v_gene: TRBV5-1
abundance: NA
d_gene: TRBD1